The following is a T cell receptor beta chain sequence with its context. Trimming cost V 1 base and J 0 bases, with 5 bases left between them. CDR3 length: 14 amino acids. Looked up from germline, CDR1 is LGHNT and CDR2 is FRNRAP. This specimen belongs to a study of Ad26.COV2.S vaccination and SARS-CoV-2 variants. The overall study: Ad26.COV2.S shots went into the muscle once or twice, 56 days apart.

Only in-frame clones appear in the TCRdb table, and some are missing; sequencing was by immunoSEQ multiplex PCR. Among about 350,000 clones, around 89% were seen once, and the ten largest hold approximately 5%. Described treatment: over 15 received Ad26.COV2.S at low or high dose, single or two shots; 5 received placebo; per-sample allocation not given. At day 63 after the first vaccine or placebo injection, samples were drawn. Sequenced material: peripheral blood, taken in a trial of Ad26.COV2.S vaccine versus placebo. This receptor was identified in a person aged 18-65 years who received the Ad26.COV2.S COVID-19 vaccine or a placebo. The V call is TRBV12-5, the J call TRBJ2-3, with TRBD2 as a possible D gene (5 bases). CDR3 region: CASGLGTSTDTQYF. As DNA, the CDR3 is TGTGCTAGTGGTTTGGGGACTAGCACAGATACGCAGTATTTT.